The 22 T cell receptor beta chains below all came from one sample that was sequenced in a study of T cells after yellow fever vaccination. Each CDR3 protein gets one entry after TCRdb re-called the 5' RACE reads with MiXCR. Among a few hundred thousand distinct CDR3 sequences listed, about 10% were seen once. Material: CD4+ T cells sorted from PBMCs, obtained 5 days after the yellow fever booster vaccination. Receptors were obtained from a man between 18 and 35 years old who received the YFV17D yellow fever vaccine.

The chain couples TRBV7-3 to TRBJ2-2; 9 positions match TRBD1. The germline gives CDR1 SGHTA, CDR2 FQGTGA. This CDR3 is 15 amino acids long. V lost 6 bases to trimming and J lost 6 bases; unmatched junction nucleotides: 8. The chain's CDR3 is CASSPGQGWAGELFF. The DNA for the CDR3 is TGTGCCAGCAGTCCCGGACAGGGGTGGGCCGGGGAGCTGTTTTTT. The whole variable domain, filled in from reference TRBV7-3 and TRBJ2-2, reads GAGVSQTPSNKVTEKGKYVELRCDPISGHTALYWYRQSLGQGPEFLIYFQGTGAADDSGLPNDRFFAVRPEGSVSTLKIQRTERGDSAVYLCASSPGQGWAGELFFGEGSRLTVL.

The chain joins TRBV9 to TRBJ2-3; 7 bases line up with TRBD1. After removal of 0 bases from V and 4 bases from J, the junction contained 5 bases not matched to a gene. CDR1 is SGDLS and CDR2 is YYNGEE in the germline V gene. The CDR3 totals 15 residues. The CDR3 spells CASSVVGQGADTQYF. For the CDR3, the DNA is TGTGCCAGCAGCGTAGTCGGGCAGGGGGCAGATACGCAGTATTTT. The full variable domain, completed using reference TRBV9 and TRBJ2-3, is DSGVTQTPKHLITATGQRVTLRCSPRSGDLSVYWYQQSLDQGLQFLIQYYNGEERAKGNILERFSAQQFPDLHSELNLSSLELGDSALYFCASSVVGQGADTQYFGPGTRLTVL.

The table lists this clonotype with many counts. The chain joins TRBV25-1 to TRBJ2-3, with 7 bases aligning to TRBD2. The CDR3 runs 14 residues. Trimming at V came to 5 bases and at J to 2 bases, leaving 4 bases not matched to a gene. Germline V gene lookup returns CDR1 MGHDK and CDR2 SYGVNS. The CDR3 reads CASSTSEVTDTQYF. In DNA, the CDR3 is TGTGCCAGCAGTACTAGCGAGGTCACAGATACGCAGTATTTT. Complete variable domain (other parts from reference TRBV25-1 and TRBJ2-3): EADIYQTPRYLVIGTGKKITLECSQTMGHDKMYWYQQDPGMELHLIHYSYGVNSTEKGDLSSESTVSRIRTEHFPLTLESARPSHTSQYLCASSTSEVTDTQYFGPGTRLTVL.

This clonotype has a single count. The J gene is TRBJ1-4, the V gene TRBV2; the match to TRBD1 covers 9 bases. CDR1 is SNHLY and CDR2 is FYNNEI in the germline V gene. The V gene end was trimmed by 4 bases and the J gene end by 5 bases; junction bases not matched to a gene: 2. The CDR3 runs 14 residues. CDR3 amino acids: CASSVGTGNEKLFF. The CDR3 nucleotides are TGTGCCAGCAGTGTGGGGACAGGGAATGAAAAACTGTTTTTT.

In this sample, this clonotype turned up a few times. The V and J genes are TRBV20-1 and TRBJ2-5; 7 bases match TRBD2. CDR1 is DFQATT, CDR2 SNEGSKA, per germline (reference sequence). J gave up 1 base and V 6 bases, and 14 bases lay outside the gene matches. The CDR3 length is 16 residues. CDR3 coding DNA: TGCAGTGCCACCCCCCCTGGGCTAGCGGTCCAAGAGACCCAGTACTTC. Its translation: CSATPPGLAVQETQYF.

This clonotype was detected a few times. V usage is TRBV6-5 and J usage is TRBJ1-1; D unclear. Germline loops: CDR1 MNHEY, CDR2 SVGAGI. Trimming shortened V by 4 bases and J by 6 bases, and 21 bases separated the two germline ends. This CDR3 contains 16 residues. The CDR3 bases are TGTGCCAGCAGTTTCCAGCAGTTATCGGGCGGCCCTGAAGCTTTCTTT. It codes for CASSFQQLSGGPEAFF.

The CDR3 DNA sequence: TGTGCCAGCAGTGAATTCCGGGGGTATACTGAAGCTTTCTTT. This sequence encodes CASSEFRGYTEAFF. The chain combines TRBV25-1 with TRBJ1-1; tentative D call: TRBD1 (5 bases). CDR1 is MGHDK and CDR2 is SYGVNS in the germline V gene. The CDR3 spans 14 residues. With 1 base removed from V and 5 bases from J, the gap between germline ends came to 11 bases. Combining the CDR3 with reference TRBV25-1 and TRBJ1-1 gives the whole variable domain EADIYQTPRYLVIGTGKKITLECSQTMGHDKMYWYQQDPGMELHLIHYSYGVNSTEKGDLSSESTVSRIRTEHFPLTLESARPSHTSQYLCASSEFRGYTEAFFGQGTRLTVV.

This rearrangement joins TRBV6-2 or TRBV6-3 to TRBJ2-1; 8 bases match TRBD1. The germline V gene encodes CDR1 MNHEY and CDR2 SVGEGT. V shed 6 bases, J shed 10 bases, and the junction held 11 bases outside the gene matches. The CDR3 totals 14 residues. Here the CDR3 DNA reads TGTGCCAGCAGCGACAGGGGTTTTGCGGGAGAGCAGTTCTTC. This gives the protein CASSDRGFAGEQFF.

This clonotype was detected ten times or more. This chain joins TRBV7-9 and TRBJ2-7; D is possibly TRBD1 (6 bases). Germline CDR1 SEHNR, CDR2 FQNEAQ (reference sequence). Trimming pared 5 bases from V and 6 bases from J, leaving 17 bases between. The CDR3 length is 14 residues. The CDR3 bases are TGTGCCAGCAGCATATTGACAGGAGATCGCGAGCAGTACTTC. Its protein product is CASSILTGDREQYF.

This clonotype was seen only a few times. The chain recombines TRBV3-1 with TRBJ2-5; either TRBD1 or TRBD2 may supply D (5 bases each). Germline assignment: CDR1 LGHDT and CDR2 YNNKEL (reference sequence). The V gene lost 1 base and the J gene lost 2 bases, with 11 bases spanning the gap. This CDR3 contains 15 residues. The DNA of the CDR3 is TGTGCCAGCAGCCAAGGGTTGGGGGTTCAAGAGACCCAGTACTTC. Its protein product is CASSQGLGVQETQYF.

The sample holds many counts of this clonotype. V is TRBV5-1 and J is TRBJ2-3; TRBD2 agrees at 7 bases. V lost 4 bases, J lost 2 bases, and 13 bases stayed unmatched. CDR3 length: 17 residues. In germline, CDR1 is SGHRS, CDR2 YFSETQ. The CDR3, as DNA: TGCGCCAGCAGCCCCTACTCGGGCGGGGGAGCCACAGATACGCAGTATTTT. Translated: CASSPYSGGGATDTQYF.

In this sample, this clonotype turned up a few times. The genes are TRBV27 and TRBJ2-5; D not resolved. CDR1 is MNHEY and CDR2 is SMNVEV in the germline V gene (reference sequence). The CDR3 is 16 residues long. Trimming took 5 bases from V and 4 from J, leaving 20 bases between them. CDR3 residues: CASSDPVLTGLETQYF. In DNA form, the CDR3 reads TGTGCCAGCAGTGACCCGGTCTTAACGGGTCTAGAGACCCAGTACTTC.

This clonotype was observed once. This chain uses TRBV20-1 with TRBJ2-3, with no clear D. Trimming stripped 5 bases from V and 2 bases from J, with 14 bases between. The CDR3 spans 14 residues. The germline CDR1 and CDR2 sequences are DFQATT and SNEGSKA (reference sequence). CDR3 residues: CSAPIQPLTDTQYF. CDR3 sequence (DNA): TGCAGTGCTCCGATACAGCCCCTCACAGATACGCAGTATTTT.

This clonotype was recorded a few times. This chain connects TRBV7-2 to TRBJ1-2; D gene ambiguous. CDR3 length: 10 amino acids. Trimming shortened V by 1 base and J by 6 bases, and 0 bases separated the two germline ends. CDR1 is SGHTA and CDR2 is FQGNSA in the germline V gene. This CDR3 reads CASSLDGYTF. The CDR3 nucleotides are TGTGCCAGCAGCTTAGATGGCTACACCTTC.

The rearrangement joins TRBV7-9 to TRBJ1-6; possibly TRBD1 for D (5 bases). Deletions cut 5 bases from V and 7 bases from J, with 12 bases between. The CDR3 runs 14 residues. Germline values: CDR1 SEHNR, CDR2 FQNEAQ (reference sequence). The CDR3: CASSPTVENSPLHF. Written as DNA, the CDR3 is TGTGCCAGCAGCCCGACAGTGGAAAATTCACCCCTCCACTTT. Supplemented by reference TRBV7-9 and TRBJ1-6, the full variable domain reads DTGVSQNPRHKITKRGQNVTFRCDPISEHNRLYWYRQTLGQGPEFLTYFQNEAQLEKSRLLSDRFSAERPKGSFSTLEIQRTEQGDSAMYLCASSPTVENSPLHFGNGTRLTVT.

The rearrangement uses TRBV6-5 and TRBJ1-2, with 8 bases identical to TRBD1. Trimming cost V 7 bases and J 3 bases; bases outside gene matches: 7. Per germline, CDR1 MNHEY and CDR2 SVGAGI. The CDR3 spans 14 residues. The CDR3 here is CASTETGEDYGYTF. DNA of the CDR3: TGTGCCAGCACCGAGACAGGGGAAGACTATGGCTACACCTTC.

The chain is built from TRBV5-8 and TRBJ1-1, with D unresolved. The CDR3 has 13 residues. Germline V lookup: CDR1 SGHTS, CDR2 YDEGEE. V was cut by 0 bases and J by 4 bases, with 7 bases left in between. The CDR3 here is CASSLEGFTEAFF. In DNA form, the CDR3 reads TGTGCCAGCAGCTTGGAAGGATTCACTGAAGCTTTCTTT.

In its sample, this clonotype was seen a few times. This chain connects TRBV5-1 to TRBJ2-3; TRBD1 or TRBD2 may be the D gene (5 bases each). Trimming took 4 bases from V and 3 from J, leaving 12 bases between them. Germline CDR1 is SGHRS and CDR2 is YFSETQ. The length of the CDR3 is 14 residues. In nucleotides, the CDR3 is TGCGCCAGCAGCGGGGACCTGGGGACAGATACGCAGTATTTT. This codes for CASSGDLGTDTQYF.

The chain has TRBV18 and TRBJ2-7, with D perhaps matching TRBD2 (6 bases). V was clipped by 4 bases and J by 0 bases, with 10 bases between them. The CDR3 sequence is 14 residues long. Germline CDR1 reads KGHSH; CDR2 reads LQKENI. The CDR3 DNA is TGTGCCAGCTCACAAACGACTAGCTCCTACGAGCAGTACGTC. Residues: CASSQTTSSYEQYV.

This clonotype was seen more than once but under ten times. J is TRBJ1-6 and V is TRBV18; D remains unclear. The germline V gene encodes CDR1 KGHSH and CDR2 LQKENI. The CDR3 loop spans 15 amino acids. The V and J ends lost 0 bases and 0 bases respectively, with 3 bases between them. The CDR3 coding sequence is TGTGCCAGCTCACCACCGTACTCCTATAATTCACCCCTCCACTTT. Residues: CASSPPYSYNSPLHF.

This chain links TRBV21-1 with TRBJ2-7; the table's D call of TRBD2 was not tested on the DNA. TRBV21-1 is listed as a pseudogene. This CDR3 has 16 amino acids. CDR3 DNA: TGTGCCAGCAGCAAAAGGGCGCGGGGGGGCCGTCGCGAGCAGTACGTC. As protein: CASSKRARGGRREQYV.

This clonotype was seen only a few times. This chain uses TRBV24-1 with TRBJ2-2; no clear D. Germline V lookup: CDR1 KGHDR, CDR2 SFDVKD. The V and J ends lost 7 bases and 9 bases respectively, with 23 bases between them. The CDR3 has 16 residues. CDR3 nucleotide sequence: TGTGCCACCAGCATAGATAAAAGAGCACGGCTTTGGGAGCTGTTTTTT. Amino acid sequence: CATSIDKRARLWELFF.